The 11 T cell receptor beta chains below all came from one sample that was sequenced in a study of human T cells and chemical hapten exposure (dated by TCRdb to about 2021). Libraries were made using RACE. Data came from a NextSeq 500. TCRdb reprocessing: public reads trimmed at Q25 with fastp, clones called with MiXCR, in-frame beta chains kept. Each entry merges the rows of one CDR3 protein and shows their most common DNA and genes. Across this sample there are about 45,000 distinct CDR3 sequences, with about 4.1% seen only once. Approximately 5.5% of the sample rests with the top ten. This sample's time point label indicates: healthy volunteer bleed at 2 weeks. Total RNA was extracted from unfractionated whole blood that had been collected in Tempus Blood RNA tubes. Sequenced input: whole blood. The receptors here all came from a human donor in good health. Some clones in this sample may be carry-over from other donors' samples.

This clonotype was seen more than once but under ten times. The chain uses TRBV28 and TRBJ2-5; weak D call: TRBD1 (6 bases). This CDR3 comprises 19 residues. The V and J ends lost 3 bases and 1 base respectively, with 24 bases between them. CDR1 and CDR2 (germline): MDHEN, SYDVKM. The DNA for the CDR3 is TGTGCCAGCAGTTTTACCAACCCCCGAGGCAGGGGCACCCAAGAGACCCAGTACTTC. Encoded protein: CASSFTNPRGRGTQETQYF.

This clonotype showed up just a few times. This sequence joins TRBV28 and TRBJ2-7; TRBD1 matches at 7 bases. Germline CDR1 and CDR2: MDHEN and SYDVKM. The trim removed 5 bases at V and 4 bases at J, leaving 8 bases unmatched. The CDR3 length is 14 residues. CDR3 sequence: CASSAPTGIYEQYF. The CDR3 DNA follows: TGTGCCAGCAGTGCGCCGACAGGGATTTACGAGCAGTACTTC.

In this sample, this clonotype turned up a few times. The gene calls are TRBV7-2 and TRBJ1-5; the D gene is possibly TRBD1 (6 bases). This CDR3 spans 15 amino acids. From germline, CDR1 is SGHTA and CDR2 FQGNSA. V lost 5 bases and J lost 3, with 14 bases in between. The CDR3 is CASSPTWGANQPQHF. The CDR3 DNA reads TGTGCCAGCAGCCCGACTTGGGGGGCCAATCAGCCCCAGCATTTT. The complete variable domain, with remaining parts taken from reference TRBV7-2 and TRBJ1-5, reads GAGVSQSPSNKVTEKGKDVELRCDPISGHTALYWYRQSLGQGLEFLIYFQGNSAPDKSGLPSDRFSAERTGGSVSTLTIQRTQQEDSAVYLCASSPTWGANQPQHFGDGTRLSIL.

This clonotype showed up many times. The V call is TRBV5-1, the J call TRBJ2-1, with D unresolved. This CDR3 has 14 residues. Germline V lookup: CDR1 SGHRS, CDR2 YFSETQ. Trimming cost V 4 bases and J 6 bases, with 14 bases left between them. The CDR3 bases are TGCGCCAGCAGCCCCGGGCGGCAGTTCAATGAGCAGTTCTTC. Residues: CASSPGRQFNEQFF. The full variable domain, with the rest looked up from reference TRBV5-1 and TRBJ2-1, is KAGVTQTPRYLIKTRGQQVTLSCSPISGHRSVSWYQQTPGQGLQFLFEYFSETQRNKGNFPGRFSGRQFSNSRSEMNVSTLELGDSALYLCASSPGRQFNEQFFGPGTRLTVL.

The DNA of the CDR3 is TGTGCCAGCAGCTGGCCCCGGGGAGAGACCCAGTACTTC. Translating gives CASSWPRGETQYF. The rearrangement links TRBV5-5 to TRBJ2-5; TRBD2 might be the D (5 bases). With 3 bases removed from V and 4 bases from J, the gap between germline ends came to 10 bases. Germline CDR1 reads SGHKS; CDR2 reads YYEKEE (reference sequence). CDR3 length: 13 amino acids.

This clonotype was seen at least ten times. J is TRBJ2-1 and V is TRBV6-5; 8 nucleotides align to TRBD1. This CDR3 region has 15 residues. Germline loops: CDR1 MNHEY, CDR2 SVGAGI. Losses at the gene ends were 6 bases for V and 2 bases for J; bases not matched to a gene: 6. CDR3 in DNA: TGTGCCAGCAGACCCGACAGGGGACCCTACAATGAGCAGTTCTTC. It codes for CASRPDRGPYNEQFF.

This clonotype was recorded at least ten times. The chain couples TRBV7-3 to TRBJ1-1; a weak D match, TRBD1 (6 bases). V lost 3 bases and J lost 1, with 9 bases in between. The CDR3 is 14 amino acids. CDR1 is SGHTA, CDR2 FQGTGA, per germline. The CDR3 region is CASSFTGSNTEAFF. Here the CDR3 DNA reads TGTGCCAGCAGCTTCACAGGGTCGAACACTGAAGCTTTCTTT.

On this clonotype: This sequence may be a read error, since a much larger clone differs from it by one base. The gene calls are TRBV25-1 and TRBJ2-5; D ambiguous. The CDR3 extends over 18 amino acids. Looked up from germline, CDR1 is MGHDK and CDR2 is SYGVNS. The CDR3 is CVSSDQSPRQDRPETQYF. As DNA, the CDR3 is TGTGTCAGCAGTGACCAATCCCCTCGGCAAGACCGTCCAGAGACCCAGTACTTC. The full variable domain, completed using reference TRBV25-1 and TRBJ2-5, is EADIYQTPRYLVIGTGKKITLECSQTMGHDKMYWYQQDPGMELHLIHYSYGVNSTEKGDLSSESTVSRIRTEHFPLTLESARPSHTSQYLCVSSDQSPRQDRPETQYFGPGTRLLVL.

The chain links TRBV7-6 to TRBJ1-1, with D perhaps matching TRBD1 (5 bases). Germline CDR1 SGHVS, CDR2 FNYEAQ. The V and J ends lost 1 base and 4 bases respectively, with 7 bases between them. The CDR3 runs 13 residues. The CDR3 here is CASSLGGITEAFF. For the CDR3, the DNA is TGTGCCAGCAGCTTAGGGGGGATCACTGAAGCTTTCTTT. The variable domain in full, completed from reference TRBV7-6 and TRBJ1-1, reads GAGVSQSPRYKVTKRGQDVALRCDPISGHVSLYWYRQALGQGPEFLTYFNYEAQQDKSGLPNDRFSAERPEGSISTLTIQRTEQRDSAMYRCASSLGGITEAFFGQGTRLTVV.

This clonotype was seen ten or more times. The J gene is TRBJ2-3, the V gene TRBV20-1, with D possibly called TRBD1 or TRBD2 (6 bases each). Between the trimmed V and J ends, which lost 0 bases and 1 base, there was a span of 23 bases. There are 19 residues in the CDR3. Per germline, CDR1 DFQATT and CDR2 SNEGSKA (reference sequence). The CDR3 spells CSARDKGEATFLRTDTQYF. The CDR3 nucleotides read TGCAGTGCTAGAGATAAGGGGGAGGCTACCTTTCTCCGCACAGATACGCAGTATTTT.

This clonotype was seen ten or more times. The V and J genes are TRBV2 and TRBJ2-7; perhaps TRBD2 as D (5 bases). This CDR3 region has 12 residues. V lost 4 bases and J lost 3, with 7 bases in between. Germline CDR1 and CDR2: SNHLY and FYNNEI. The CDR3, as DNA: TGTGCCAGCAGTGCGGGGTTCTACGAGCAGTACTTC. Protein sequence: CASSAGFYEQYF. Complete variable domain (other parts from reference TRBV2 and TRBJ2-7): EPEVTQTPSHQVTQMGQEVILRCVPISNHLYFYWYRQILGQKVEFLVSFYNNEISEKSEIFDDQFSVERPDGSNFTLKIRSTKLEDSAMYFCASSAGFYEQYFGPGTRLTVT.